This note documents a single T cell receptor beta chain sequence. Its antigen is unidentified. This could be a read error, since a much larger clone is one nucleotide away. Trimming removed 1 base at V and 12 bases at J, with 13 bases between. The CDR3 sequence is 12 residues long. CDR1 is SEHNR and CDR2 is FQNEAQ in the germline V gene (reference sequence). This sample is part of a study of CD8 T cells in ankylosing spondylitis. General study points: The study looked at matched synovial fluid samples from ankylosing spondylitis patients. Disease-linked clones were reported to be significantly enriched there. Earlier studies detected some motif variants in reactive arthritis synovial fluid and blood. In ankylosing spondylitis blood, a motif of seven to nine highly homologous TCR beta variants appeared characteristic.

5'-RACE, quantitative and with molecular barcodes, yielded the TCR beta libraries. TCRdb processed the 5' RACE reads anew with MiXCR; each CDR3 protein has one entry. The table shows 200,000 to 300,000 distinct CDR3 sequences, with 8% to 9.5% occurring only once. The rearrangement uses TRBV7-9 and TRBJ2-7, with a weak D call TRBD1 (5 bases). This TCR came from a male donor with ankylosing spondylitis or in good health (not recorded which). Sequencing was done on a sample of blood, either unsorted or a sorted T cell fraction (not recorded which). For the CDR3, the DNA is TGTGCCAGCAGCTTAGGAGACAGACCGTCGTACTTC. Protein: CASSLGDRPSYF.